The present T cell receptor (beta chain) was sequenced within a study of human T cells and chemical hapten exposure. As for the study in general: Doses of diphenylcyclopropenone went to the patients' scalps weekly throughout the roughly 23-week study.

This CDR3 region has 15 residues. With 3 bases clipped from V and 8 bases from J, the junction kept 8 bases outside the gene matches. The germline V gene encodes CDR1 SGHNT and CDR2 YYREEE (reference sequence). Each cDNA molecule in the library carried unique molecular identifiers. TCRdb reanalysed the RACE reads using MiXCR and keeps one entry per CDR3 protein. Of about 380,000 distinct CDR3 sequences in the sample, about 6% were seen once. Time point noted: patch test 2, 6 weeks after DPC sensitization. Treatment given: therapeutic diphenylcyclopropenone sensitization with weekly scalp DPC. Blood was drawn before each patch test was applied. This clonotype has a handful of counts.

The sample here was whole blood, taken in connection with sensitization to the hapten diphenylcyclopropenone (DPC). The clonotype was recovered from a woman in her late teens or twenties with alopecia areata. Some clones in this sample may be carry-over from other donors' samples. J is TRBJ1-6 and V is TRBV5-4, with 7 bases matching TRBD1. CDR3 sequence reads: CASSSETGPYSPLHF. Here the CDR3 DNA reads TGTGCCAGCAGCTCCGAGACAGGGCCTTATTCACCCCTCCACTTT.